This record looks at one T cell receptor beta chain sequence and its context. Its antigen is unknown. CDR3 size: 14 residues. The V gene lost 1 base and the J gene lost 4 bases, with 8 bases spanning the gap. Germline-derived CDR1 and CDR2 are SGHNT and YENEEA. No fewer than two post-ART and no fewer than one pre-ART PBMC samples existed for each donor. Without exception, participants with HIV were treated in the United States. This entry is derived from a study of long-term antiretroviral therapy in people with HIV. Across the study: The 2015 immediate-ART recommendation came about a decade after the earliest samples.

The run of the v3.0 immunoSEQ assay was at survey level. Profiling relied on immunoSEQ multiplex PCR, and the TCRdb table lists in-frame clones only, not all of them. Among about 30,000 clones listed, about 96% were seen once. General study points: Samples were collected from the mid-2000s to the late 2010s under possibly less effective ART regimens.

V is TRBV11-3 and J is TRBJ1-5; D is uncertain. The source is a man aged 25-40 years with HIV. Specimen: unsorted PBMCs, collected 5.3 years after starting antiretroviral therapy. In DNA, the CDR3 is TGTGCCAGCAGCTTAGCTGCGAATAATCAGCCCCAGCATTTT. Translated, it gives CASSLAANNQPQHF.